Following are 12 T cell receptor beta chains from one sample sequenced in a study of T cells in Graves' hyperthyroidism and ophthalmopathy. Amplified regions were TCR beta CDR3 sequences from RNA transcripts. The TCR CDR3 first-round RT-PCR relied on the HTBI primer set. Using its own MiXCR run on the multiplex PCR reads, TCRdb lists one record per CDR3 protein. The data show around 480,000 distinct CDR3 sequences, with 13% to 15% seen just once and 17% held by the top ten. The sample was blood. Every receptor here comes from a woman under 30 with Graves' hyperthyroidism.

The V call is TRBV19, the J call TRBJ2-4; perhaps TRBD1 as D (6 bases). V shed 6 bases and J shed 3 bases, with 15 bases lying between them. This CDR3 spans 15 amino acids. CDR1 is LNHDA, CDR2 SQIVND, per germline (reference sequence). The CDR3 spells CASRSDRTSKNIQYF. CDR3 nucleotides: TGTGCCAGTAGATCGGACAGAACTAGCAAAAACATTCAGTACTTC.

This clonotype was counted at least ten times. The chain couples TRBV11-2 to TRBJ1-2; no reliable D call. The CDR3 is made up of 13 amino acids. Per the germline V gene, CDR1 is SGHAT and CDR2 is FQNNGV. Trimming left V 9 bases short and J 4 bases short, with 15 bases between. Written as DNA, the CDR3 is TGTGCCAGTTTCGGAGGGTCGGGCTATGGCTACACCTTC. Its translation: CASFGGSGYGYTF.

This clonotype has a count of ten or more. This rearrangement joins TRBV27 to TRBJ1-1; 7 bases are shared with TRBD1. The CDR3 sequence is 14 residues long. CDR1 MNHEY and CDR2 SMNVEV come from the germline V gene (reference sequence). V shed 3 bases, J shed 1 base, and the junction held 2 bases outside the gene matches. In DNA form, the CDR3 reads TGTGCCAGCAGTTTCCCAGGGGGGAACACTGAAGCTTTCTTT. Its protein product is CASSFPGGNTEAFF.

The chain uses TRBV10-3 and TRBJ1-3; D perhaps matches TRBD1 (6 bases). Between the trimmed V and J ends, which lost 6 bases and 0 bases, there was a span of 9 bases. Germline V lookup: CDR1 ENHRY, CDR2 SYGVKD. The CDR3 loop spans 14 amino acids. CDR3 region: CAIRDSRSGNTIYF. In DNA, the CDR3 is TGTGCCATCAGGGACAGCCGCTCTGGAAACACCATATATTTT.

CDR3 sequence reads: CASRPTSGTYNEQFF. The CDR3 DNA sequence: TGTGCCAGCAGGCCAACTAGCGGGACCTACAATGAGCAGTTCTTC. The J gene is TRBJ2-1, the V gene TRBV7-8, with 10 bases aligning to TRBD2. Germline V gene lookup returns CDR1 SGHVS and CDR2 FQNEAQ. CDR3 length: 15 amino acids. V dropped 6 bases and J dropped 2; count of bases not matched to a gene: 4.

This clonotype was counted at least ten times. The chain uses TRBV15 and TRBJ2-5; D is perhaps TRBD2 (6 bases). The V end was cut by 1 base, the J end by 4 bases, with 13 bases between. Germline CDR1 is LNHNV and CDR2 is YYDKDF (reference sequence). The CDR3 has 15 residues. DNA for the CDR3: TGTGCCACCAGCAGAGCGGGGGTCGATGGAGAGACCCAGTACTTC. Translation gives CATSRAGVDGETQYF.

There are many counts of this clonotype. V and J are TRBV9 and TRBJ1-6; TRBD1 matches at 8 bases. The CDR3 runs 15 residues. CDR1 and CDR2 (germline): SGDLS, YYNGEE. Losses at the gene ends were 0 bases for V and 8 bases for J; bases not matched to a gene: 4. In DNA, the CDR3 is TGTGCCAGCAGCGTAGCGGGGGACAGGCATTCACCCCTCCACTTT. Its translation is CASSVAGDRHSPLHF.

This clonotype occurred many times. The chain is built from TRBV25-1 and TRBJ2-7; D might be TRBD1 (7 bases). The CDR3 consists of 16 residues. Trimming shortened V by 3 bases and J by 1 base, and 16 bases separated the two germline ends. CDR1 and CDR2 from the germline V gene are MGHDK and SYGVNS. The CDR3 DNA reads as TGTGCCAGCAGTGAGCGGGACAGACTTGGGTCCTACGAGCAGTACTTC. Translating it yields CASSERDRLGSYEQYF.

V usage is TRBV2 and J usage is TRBJ2-1; 8 bases line up with TRBD1. CDR1 is SNHLY and CDR2 is FYNNEI in the germline V gene. Germline trimming cut 8 bases from V and 4 bases from J; bases unmatched to any gene: 10. The CDR3 extends over 15 amino acids. The CDR3 nucleotides are TGTGCCAGCTGGAGAGGAGACAGGGGATACAATGAGCAGTTCTTC. Translation gives CASWRGDRGYNEQFF. The whole variable domain, filled in from reference TRBV2 and TRBJ2-1, reads EPEVTQTPSHQVTQMGQEVILRCVPISNHLYFYWYRQILGQKVEFLVSFYNNEISEKSEIFDDQFSVERPDGSNFTLKIRSTKLEDSAMYFCASWRGDRGYNEQFFGPGTRLTVL.

This clonotype was counted at least ten times. The rearrangement links TRBV28 to TRBJ1-1; D gene uncertain. Germline V gives CDR1 MDHEN, CDR2 SYDVKM. The CDR3 length is 13 residues. Between the trimmed V and J ends, which lost 4 bases and 4 bases, there was a span of 10 bases. CDR3 nucleotide sequence: TGTGCCAGCAGTTCCGTCGAGGGCACTGAAGCTTTCTTT. Protein sequence: CASSSVEGTEAFF.

Comment on this clonotype: Given a much more abundant clone one base away, this may be a read error. V is TRBV5-1 and J is TRBJ1-3; the D is unclear. The CDR3 covers 15 residues. V was trimmed by 4 bases and J by 0 bases, leaving 11 bases between them. Germline V gene data show CDR1 as SGHRS and CDR2 as YFSETQ. Here the CDR3 DNA reads TGCGCCAGCAGCGCCTGGCGGCCCTCTGGAAACACCATATATTTT. Translated, it gives CASSAWRPSGNTIYF.

The V and J genes are TRBV4-1 and TRBJ1-6; D is uncertain. The V end lost 0 bases, the J end lost 7 bases, and 10 bases lay between the germline ends. The CDR3 loop spans 15 amino acids. The V gene's germline CDR1 is MGHRA and CDR2 YSYEKL. The CDR3 nucleotides are TGCGCCAGCAGCCAAGATGACTATGGGAATTCACCCCTCCACTTT. Protein sequence: CASSQDDYGNSPLHF.